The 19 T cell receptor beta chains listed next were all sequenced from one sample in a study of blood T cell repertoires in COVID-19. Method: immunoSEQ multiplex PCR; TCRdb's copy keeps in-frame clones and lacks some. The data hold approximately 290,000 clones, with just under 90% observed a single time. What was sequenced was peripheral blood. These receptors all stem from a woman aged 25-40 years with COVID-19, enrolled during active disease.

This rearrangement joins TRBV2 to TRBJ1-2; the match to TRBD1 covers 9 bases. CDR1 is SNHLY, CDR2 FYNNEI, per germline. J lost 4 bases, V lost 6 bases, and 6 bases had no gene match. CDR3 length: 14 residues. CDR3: CASSAGQGIYGYTF. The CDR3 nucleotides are TGTGCCAGCAGCGCCGGACAGGGGATCTATGGCTACACCTTC.

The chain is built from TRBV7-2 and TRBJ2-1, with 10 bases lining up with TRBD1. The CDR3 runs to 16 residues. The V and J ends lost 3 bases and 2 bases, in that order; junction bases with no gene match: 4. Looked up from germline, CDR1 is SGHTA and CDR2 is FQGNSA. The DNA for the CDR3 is TGTGCCAGCAGCTTCCTCGGGACAGGGGCCTACAATGAGCAGTTCTTC. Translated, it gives CASSFLGTGAYNEQFF.

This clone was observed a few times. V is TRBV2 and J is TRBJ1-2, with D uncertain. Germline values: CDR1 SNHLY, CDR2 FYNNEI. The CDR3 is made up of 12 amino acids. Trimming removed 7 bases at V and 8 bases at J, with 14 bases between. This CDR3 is CASTWAPGGYTF. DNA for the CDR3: TGTGCCAGCACCTGGGCTCCGGGAGGCTACACCTTC. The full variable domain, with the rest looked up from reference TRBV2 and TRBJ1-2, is EPEVTQTPSHQVTQMGQEVILRCVPISNHLYFYWYRQILGQKVEFLVSFYNNEISEKSEIFDDQFSVERPDGSNFTLKIRSTKLEDSAMYFCASTWAPGGYTFGSGTRLTVV.

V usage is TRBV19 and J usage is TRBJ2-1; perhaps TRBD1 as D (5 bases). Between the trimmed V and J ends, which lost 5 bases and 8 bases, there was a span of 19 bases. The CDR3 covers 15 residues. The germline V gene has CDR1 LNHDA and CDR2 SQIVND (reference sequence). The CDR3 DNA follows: TGTGCCAGTAGTGGGGCCTTTGTAGGGTCCTATGAGCAGTTCTTC. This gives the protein CASSGAFVGSYEQFF.

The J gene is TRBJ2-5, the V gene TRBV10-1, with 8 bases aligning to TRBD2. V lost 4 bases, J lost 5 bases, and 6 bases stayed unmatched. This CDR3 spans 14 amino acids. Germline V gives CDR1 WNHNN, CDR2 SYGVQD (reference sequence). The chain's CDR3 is CASSGAGVGETQYF. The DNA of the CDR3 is TGCGCCAGCAGTGGAGCGGGGGTCGGGGAGACCCAGTACTTC.

The CDR3 reads CANPNGVGAFF. As DNA, the CDR3 is TGTGCCAACCCCAACGGGGTAGGAGCTTTCTTT. V usage is TRBV25-1 and J usage is TRBJ1-1, with D uncertain. The CDR3 is made up of 11 amino acids. V gave up 10 bases and J gave up 10 bases, with 16 bases separating them. Germline V gene sequence: CDR1 MGHDK, CDR2 SYGVNS.

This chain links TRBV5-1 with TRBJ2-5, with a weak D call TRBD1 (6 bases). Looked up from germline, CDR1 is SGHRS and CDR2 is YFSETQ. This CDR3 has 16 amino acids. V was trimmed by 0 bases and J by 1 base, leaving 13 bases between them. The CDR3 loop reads CASSLAGAVGQETQYF. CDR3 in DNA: TGCGCCAGCAGCTTGGCAGGGGCCGTAGGCCAAGAGACCCAGTACTTC.

As DNA, the CDR3 is TGCGCCAGCAGCTTGTGGCAGGGGAGTCGGACTGAAGCTTTCTTT. It translates to CASSLWQGSRTEAFF. The chain recombines TRBV5-1 with TRBJ1-1; maybe TRBD1 (6 bases). CDR3 size: 15 residues. Germline V gene lookup returns CDR1 SGHRS and CDR2 YFSETQ. V was shortened by 1 base and J by 5 bases, with 15 bases between the two germline ends.

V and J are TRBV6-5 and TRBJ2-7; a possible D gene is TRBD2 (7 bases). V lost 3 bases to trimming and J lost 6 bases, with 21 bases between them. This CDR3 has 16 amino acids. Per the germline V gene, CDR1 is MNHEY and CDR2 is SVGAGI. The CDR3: CASSYGGGLAGFEQYF. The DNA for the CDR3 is TGTGCCAGCAGTTATGGGGGGGGCCTAGCCGGATTCGAGCAGTACTTC.

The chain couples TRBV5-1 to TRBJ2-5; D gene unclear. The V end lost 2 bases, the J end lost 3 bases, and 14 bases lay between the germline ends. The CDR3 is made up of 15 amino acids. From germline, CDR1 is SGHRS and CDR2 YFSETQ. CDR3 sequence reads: CASSFDGRVEETQYF. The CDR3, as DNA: TGCGCCAGCAGCTTTGACGGCCGGGTTGAAGAGACCCAGTACTTC.

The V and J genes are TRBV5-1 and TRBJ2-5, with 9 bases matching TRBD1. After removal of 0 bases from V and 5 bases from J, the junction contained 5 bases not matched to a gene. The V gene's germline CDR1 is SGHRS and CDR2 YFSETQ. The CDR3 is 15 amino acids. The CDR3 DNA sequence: TGCGCCAGCAGCTTGGCTGGGACAGGGTCCGAGACCCAGTACTTC. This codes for CASSLAGTGSETQYF.

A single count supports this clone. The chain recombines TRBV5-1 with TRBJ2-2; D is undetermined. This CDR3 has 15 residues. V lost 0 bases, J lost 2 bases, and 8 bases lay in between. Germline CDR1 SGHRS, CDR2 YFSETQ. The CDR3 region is CASSLGQYNTGELFF. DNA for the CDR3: TGCGCCAGCAGCTTGGGGCAGTACAACACCGGGGAGCTGTTTTTT.

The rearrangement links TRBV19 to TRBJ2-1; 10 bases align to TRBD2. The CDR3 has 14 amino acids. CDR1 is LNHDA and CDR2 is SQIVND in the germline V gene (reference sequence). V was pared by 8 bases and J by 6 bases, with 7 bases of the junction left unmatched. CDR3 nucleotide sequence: TGTGCCAGTTCAGAAGCGGGGGGGCTCAATGAGCAGTTCTTC. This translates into CASSEAGGLNEQFF.

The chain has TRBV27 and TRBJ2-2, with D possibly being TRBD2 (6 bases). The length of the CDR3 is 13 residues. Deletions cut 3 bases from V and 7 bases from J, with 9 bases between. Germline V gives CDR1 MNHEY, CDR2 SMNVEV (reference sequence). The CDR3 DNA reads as TGTGCCAGCAGTTTGGAGGGCGGCGGGGAGCTGTTTTTT. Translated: CASSLEGGGELFF.

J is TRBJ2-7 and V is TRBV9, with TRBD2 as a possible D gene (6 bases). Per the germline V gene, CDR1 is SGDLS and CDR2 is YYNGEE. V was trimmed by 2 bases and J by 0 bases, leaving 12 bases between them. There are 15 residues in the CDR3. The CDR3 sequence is CASSVGTPYSYEQYF. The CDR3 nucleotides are TGTGCCAGCAGCGTCGGGACTCCCTACTCCTACGAGCAGTACTTC.

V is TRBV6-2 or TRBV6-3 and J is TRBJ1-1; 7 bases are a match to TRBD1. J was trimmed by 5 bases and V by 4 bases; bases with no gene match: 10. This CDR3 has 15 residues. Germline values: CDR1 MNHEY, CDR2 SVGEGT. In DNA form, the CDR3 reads TGTGCCAGCAGTTCAAACCTGCAACAGGGGACTGAAGCTTTCTTT. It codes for CASSSNLQQGTEAFF.

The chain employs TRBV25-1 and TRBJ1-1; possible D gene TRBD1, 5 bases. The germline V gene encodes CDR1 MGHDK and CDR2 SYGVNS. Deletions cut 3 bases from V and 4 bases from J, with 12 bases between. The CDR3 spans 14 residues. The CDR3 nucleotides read TGTGCCAGCAGTGACGGGGGGTTCGGCACTGAAGCTTTCTTT. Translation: CASSDGGFGTEAFF. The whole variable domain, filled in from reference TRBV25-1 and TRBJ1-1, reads EADIYQTPRYLVIGTGKKITLECSQTMGHDKMYWYQQDPGMELHLIHYSYGVNSTEKGDLSSESTVSRIRTEHFPLTLESARPSHTSQYLCASSDGGFGTEAFFGQGTRLTVV.

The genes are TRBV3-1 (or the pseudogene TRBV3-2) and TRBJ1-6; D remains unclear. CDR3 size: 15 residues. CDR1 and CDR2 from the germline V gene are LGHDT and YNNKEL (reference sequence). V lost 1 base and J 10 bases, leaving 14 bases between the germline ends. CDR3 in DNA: TGTGCCAGCAGCCAAGGCGGGCACTTCGCATCACCCCTCCACTTT. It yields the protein CASSQGGHFASPLHF.

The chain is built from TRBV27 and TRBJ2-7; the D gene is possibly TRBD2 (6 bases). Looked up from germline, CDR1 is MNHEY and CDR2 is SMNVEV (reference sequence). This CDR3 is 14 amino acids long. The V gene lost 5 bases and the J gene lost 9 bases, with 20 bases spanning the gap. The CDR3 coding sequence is TGTGCCAGCAGTAAGGCGGGACCCGTCTATCGGCAGTACTTC. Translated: CASSKAGPVYRQYF.